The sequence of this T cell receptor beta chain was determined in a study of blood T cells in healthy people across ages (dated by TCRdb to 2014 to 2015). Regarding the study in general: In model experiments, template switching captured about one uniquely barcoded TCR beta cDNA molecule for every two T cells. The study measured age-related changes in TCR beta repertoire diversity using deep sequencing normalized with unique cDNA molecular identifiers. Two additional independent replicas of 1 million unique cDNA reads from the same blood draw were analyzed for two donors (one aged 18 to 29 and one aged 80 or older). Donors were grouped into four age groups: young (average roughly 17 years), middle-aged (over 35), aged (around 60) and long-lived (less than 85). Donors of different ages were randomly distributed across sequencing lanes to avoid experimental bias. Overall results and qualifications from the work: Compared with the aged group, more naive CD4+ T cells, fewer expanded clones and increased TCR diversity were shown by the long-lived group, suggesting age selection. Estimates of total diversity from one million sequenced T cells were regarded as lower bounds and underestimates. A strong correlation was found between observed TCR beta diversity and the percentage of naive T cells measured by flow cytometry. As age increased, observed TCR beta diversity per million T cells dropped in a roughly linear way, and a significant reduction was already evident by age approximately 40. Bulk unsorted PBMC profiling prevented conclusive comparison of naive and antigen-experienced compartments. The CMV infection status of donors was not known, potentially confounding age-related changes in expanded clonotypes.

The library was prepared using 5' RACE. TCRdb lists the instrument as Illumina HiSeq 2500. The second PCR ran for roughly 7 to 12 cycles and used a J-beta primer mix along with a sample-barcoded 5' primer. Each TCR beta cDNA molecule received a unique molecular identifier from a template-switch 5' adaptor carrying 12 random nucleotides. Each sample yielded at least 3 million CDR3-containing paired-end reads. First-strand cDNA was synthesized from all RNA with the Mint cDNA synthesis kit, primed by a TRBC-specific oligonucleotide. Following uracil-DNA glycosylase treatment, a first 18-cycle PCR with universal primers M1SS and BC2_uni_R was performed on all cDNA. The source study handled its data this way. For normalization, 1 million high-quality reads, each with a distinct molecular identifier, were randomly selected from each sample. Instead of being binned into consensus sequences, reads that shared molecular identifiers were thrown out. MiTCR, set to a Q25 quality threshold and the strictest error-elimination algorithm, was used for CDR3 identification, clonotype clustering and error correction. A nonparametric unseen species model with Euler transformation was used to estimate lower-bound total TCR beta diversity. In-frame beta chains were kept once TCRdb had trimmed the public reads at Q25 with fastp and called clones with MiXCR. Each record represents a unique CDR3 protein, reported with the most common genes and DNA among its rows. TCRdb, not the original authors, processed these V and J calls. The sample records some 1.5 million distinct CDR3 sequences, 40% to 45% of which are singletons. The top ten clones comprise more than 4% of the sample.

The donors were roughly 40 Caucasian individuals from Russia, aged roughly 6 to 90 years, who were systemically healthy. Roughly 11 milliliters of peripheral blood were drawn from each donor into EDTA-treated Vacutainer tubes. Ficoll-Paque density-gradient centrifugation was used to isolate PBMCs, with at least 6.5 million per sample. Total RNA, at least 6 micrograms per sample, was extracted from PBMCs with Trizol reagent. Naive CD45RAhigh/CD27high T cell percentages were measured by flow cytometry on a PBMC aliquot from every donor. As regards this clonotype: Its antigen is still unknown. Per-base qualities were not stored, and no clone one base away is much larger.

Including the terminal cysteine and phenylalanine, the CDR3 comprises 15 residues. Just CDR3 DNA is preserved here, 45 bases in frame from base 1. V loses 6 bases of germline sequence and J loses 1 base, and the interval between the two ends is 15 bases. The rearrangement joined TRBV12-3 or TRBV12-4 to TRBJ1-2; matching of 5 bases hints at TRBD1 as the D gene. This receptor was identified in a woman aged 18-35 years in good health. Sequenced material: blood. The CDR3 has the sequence CASRGGQGDNYGYTF. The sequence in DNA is TGTGCCAGCAGGGGAGGTCAAGGGGATAACTATGGCTACACCTTC.